This T cell receptor beta chain came from a study of T cells in Graves' hyperthyroidism and ophthalmopathy. Amplified TCR beta CDR3 regions derived from RNA transcripts. The TCR CDR3 was amplified in a first-round RT-PCR using the HTBI primer set. TCRdb independently ran MiXCR on the multiplex PCR reads; one entry per CDR3 protein. The table shows about 840,000 distinct CDR3 sequences, with roughly 37% occurring only once. Hyperthyroidism was newly diagnosed in patients aged 18 to 65 (duration under 2 months). Uncontrolled infection, other autoimmune disease, pregnancy or lactation barred patients from enrollment. The source of the PBMCs was 9.5 to 10 ml of fresh peripheral blood. Germline V gene sequence: CDR1 SQVTM, CDR2 ANQGSEA. J gave up 4 bases and V 6 bases, and 9 bases lay outside the gene matches. This CDR3 is 14 amino acids long. This clonotype was seen ten or more times.

This TCR came from a man between 18 and 29 years old with Graves' hyperthyroidism. The chain is built from TRBV29-1 and TRBJ2-5; 9 nucleotides match TRBD1. The source material was blood. CDR3 loop: CSVGTGLGGETQYF. Here the CDR3 DNA reads TGCAGCGTCGGGACAGGGTTAGGTGGAGAGACCCAGTACTTC.